These T cell receptor beta chains were read from a single sample in a study of blood T cells in healthy people across ages. One entry per CDR3 protein, called by TCRdb with MiXCR from the 5' RACE reads. The table includes 600,000 or so distinct CDR3 sequences, less than 35% detected once. Sequenced input: blood. The receptors come from a woman older than 75 in good health. CDR3s include the opening cysteine and the closing phenylalanine or tryptophan. The order of the fields is CDR3 protein, CDR3 DNA, D gene, V gene, J gene, clone size. D genes are given only for firm matches. A row's size may be missing; if present it is once, few, many or a size class.

cdr3_aa: CASRGHPNYGYTF
cdr3_nt: TGTGCCAGCAGGGGACATCCTAACTATGGCTACACCTTC
d_call: NA
v_call: TRBV25-1
j_call: TRBJ1-2
clone_size: many

cdr3_aa: CASSTAPGNTIYF
cdr3_nt: TGTGCCAGCAGCACCGCGCCTGGAAACACCATATATTTT
d_call: NA
v_call: TRBV11-2
j_call: TRBJ1-3
clone_size: NA

cdr3_aa: CASSQNQADTQYF
cdr3_nt: TGTGCCAGCAGCCAGAATCAAGCAGATACGCAGTATTTT
d_call: NA
v_call: TRBV7-6
j_call: TRBJ2-3
clone_size: NA

cdr3_aa: CASSTSPAAAGNEQFF
cdr3_nt: TGTGCCAGCAGCACGAGCCCGGCTGCCGCGGGCAATGAGCAGTTCTTC
d_call: NA
v_call: TRBV7-2
j_call: TRBJ2-1
clone_size: few

cdr3_aa: CASTWGQAYNEQFF
cdr3_nt: TGTGCCAGCACTTGGGGACAGGCTTACAATGAGCAGTTCTTC
d_call: TRBD1
v_call: TRBV6-1
j_call: TRBJ2-1
clone_size: many

cdr3_aa: CATSRGDSGGPAYNEQFF
cdr3_nt: TGTGCCACCAGCAGAGGGGATAGCGGGGGCCCCGCCTACAATGAGCAGTTCTTC
d_call: TRBD2
v_call: TRBV15
j_call: TRBJ2-1
clone_size: many

cdr3_aa: CAAPGDRVVYGYTF
cdr3_nt: TGTGCCGCTCCCGGGGACAGGGTCGTCTATGGCTACACCTTC
d_call: TRBD1
v_call: TRBV11-2
j_call: TRBJ1-2
clone_size: NA

cdr3_aa: CASSEDLGEQFF
cdr3_nt: TGTGCCAGCAGTGAGGATCTCGGTGAGCAGTTCTTC
d_call: NA
v_call: TRBV2
j_call: TRBJ2-1
clone_size: few

cdr3_aa: CAIRMTTLTDTQYF
cdr3_nt: TGTGCCATCAGGATGACTACTCTCACAGATACGCAGTATTTT
d_call: NA
v_call: TRBV10-3
j_call: TRBJ2-3
clone_size: many

cdr3_aa: CASSRGRRETQYF
cdr3_nt: TGTGCCAGCTCTCGCGGACGTCGGGAGACCCAGTACTTC
d_call: NA
v_call: TRBV7-2
j_call: TRBJ2-5
clone_size: NA

cdr3_aa: CASSLGGQLGKNIQYF
cdr3_nt: TGTGCCAGCAGCTTAGGTGGCCAGCTAGGCAAAAACATTCAGTACTTC
d_call: NA
v_call: TRBV7-6
j_call: TRBJ2-4
clone_size: many